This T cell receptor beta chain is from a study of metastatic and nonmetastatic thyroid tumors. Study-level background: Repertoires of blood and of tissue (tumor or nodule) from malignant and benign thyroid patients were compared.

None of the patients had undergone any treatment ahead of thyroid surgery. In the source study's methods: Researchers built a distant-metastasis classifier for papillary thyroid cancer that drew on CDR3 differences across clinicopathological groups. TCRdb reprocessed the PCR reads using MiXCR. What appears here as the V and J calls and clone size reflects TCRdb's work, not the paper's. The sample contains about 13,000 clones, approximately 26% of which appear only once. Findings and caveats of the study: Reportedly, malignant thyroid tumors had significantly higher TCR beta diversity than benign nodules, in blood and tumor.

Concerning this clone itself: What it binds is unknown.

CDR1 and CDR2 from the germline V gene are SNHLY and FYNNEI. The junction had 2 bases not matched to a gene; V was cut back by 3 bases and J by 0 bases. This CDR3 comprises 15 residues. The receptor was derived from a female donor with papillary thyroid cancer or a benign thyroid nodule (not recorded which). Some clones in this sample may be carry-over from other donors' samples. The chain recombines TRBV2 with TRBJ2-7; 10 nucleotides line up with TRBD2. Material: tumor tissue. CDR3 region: CASSESSGSSYEQYF. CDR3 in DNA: TGTGCCAGCAGTGAGTCTAGCGGGAGCTCCTACGAGCAGTACTTC. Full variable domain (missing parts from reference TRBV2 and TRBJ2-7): EPEVTQTPSHQVTQMGQEVILRCVPISNHLYFYWYRQILGQKVEFLVSFYNNEISEKSEIFDDQFSVERPDGSNFTLKIRSTKLEDSAMYFCASSESSGSSYEQYFGPGTRLTVT.